The 14 T cell receptor beta chains presented below share a single source sample, sequenced in a study of blood T cell repertoires in COVID-19. Measured with immunoSEQ multiplex PCR; TCRdb has only the in-frame clones, and not every one. The sample yields around 420,000 clones, 88% seen once. Sequences were obtained from PBMCs or T cells enriched from blood (not recorded which). The receptor set was obtained from a woman in her forties with acute COVID-19.

The chain is built from TRBV19 and TRBJ2-1; 8 nucleotides line up with TRBD1. Germline loops: CDR1 LNHDA, CDR2 SQIVND (reference sequence). After removal of 4 bases from V and 2 bases from J, the junction contained 7 bases not matched to a gene. The CDR3 length is 16 residues. In nucleotides, the CDR3 is TGTGCCAGTAGTAAAGGACAGGGAACGGCCTACAATGAGCAGTTCTTC. Protein product: CASSKGQGTAYNEQFF.

This chain uses TRBV5-4 with TRBJ2-2, with TRBD2 identical over 7 bases. CDR1 is SGHNT and CDR2 is YYREEE in the germline V gene (reference sequence). The CDR3 length is 16 residues. V trimming: 4 bases; J trimming: 4 bases; junction bases outside the gene matches: 10. The CDR3 region has the DNA TGTGCCAGCAGCCCAACGTACGGGGGGACCACCGGGGAGCTGTTTTTT. As protein: CASSPTYGGTTGELFF.

As for this clone: The identical CDR3 is also encoded by other nucleotide sequences in the sample. V gene TRBV15 combines with J gene TRBJ1-6, with 11 bases fitting TRBD1. The CDR3 is made up of 15 amino acids. V dropped 3 bases and J dropped 8; count of bases not matched to a gene: 3. Germline values: CDR1 LNHNV, CDR2 YYDKDF (reference sequence). The CDR3 sequence: CATSSLGQGDSPLHF. Here the CDR3 DNA reads TGTGCCACCAGCAGCCTGGGACAGGGGGATTCACCCCTCCACTTT. Complete variable domain (other parts from reference TRBV15 and TRBJ1-6): DAMVIQNPRYQVTQFGKPVTLSCSQTLNHNVMYWYQQKSSQAPKLLFHYYDKDFNNEADTPDNFQSRRPNTSFCFLDIRSPGLGDTAMYLCATSSLGQGDSPLHFGNGTRLTVT.

The chain carries TRBV5-1 and TRBJ1-2, with D possibly being TRBD1 (5 bases). Germline CDR1 is SGHRS and CDR2 is YFSETQ. The CDR3 runs to 13 residues. Trimming shortened V by 1 base and J by 7 bases, and 11 bases separated the two germline ends. Here the CDR3 DNA reads TGCGCCAGCAGCTTGAGGCAGGGCCCTGGCTACACCTTC. It translates to CASSLRQGPGYTF.

The CDR3 region is CASSELYEQYF. Written as DNA, the CDR3 is TGTGCCAGCAGCGAACTGTACGAGCAGTACTTC. V usage is TRBV7-2 and J usage is TRBJ2-7; D remains ambiguous. The V end lost 5 bases, the J end lost 4 bases, and 6 bases lay between the germline ends. Germline CDR1 SGHTA, CDR2 FQGNSA. CDR3 length: 11 amino acids.

V usage is TRBV29-1 and J usage is TRBJ1-5; D unresolved. V gave up 1 base and J gave up 9 bases, with 7 bases separating them. Per germline, CDR1 SQVTM and CDR2 ANQGSEA. The CDR3 covers 11 residues. The CDR3 loop reads CSVEGPGPQHF. The CDR3 DNA sequence: TGCAGCGTTGAAGGGCCTGGGCCCCAGCATTTT.

The chain uses TRBV7-9 and TRBJ2-5, with 10 bases lining up with TRBD1. CDR1 is SEHNR and CDR2 is FQNEAQ in the germline V gene (reference sequence). The CDR3 is 15 residues long. The V gene end was trimmed by 5 bases and the J gene end by 5 bases; junction bases not matched to a gene: 8. The CDR3 sequence: CASSQDRGRGETQYF. As DNA, the CDR3 is TGTGCCAGCAGCCAAGACAGGGGGCGTGGGGAGACCCAGTACTTC.

This clone was recorded a few times. This rearrangement joins TRBV18 to TRBJ2-7, with TRBD2 identical over 15 bases. The germline CDR1 and CDR2 sequences are KGHSH and LQKENI. The CDR3 is 18 residues long. J was trimmed by 2 bases and V by 3 bases; bases with no gene match: 8. The CDR3 here is CASSPQGTSGGITYEQYF. CDR3 nucleotide sequence: TGTGCCAGCTCACCCCAAGGGACTAGCGGGGGGATTACCTACGAGCAGTACTTC.

The chain combines TRBV19 with TRBJ1-2, with D perhaps matching TRBD1 (5 bases). The CDR3 has 13 residues. CDR1 and CDR2 from the germline V gene are LNHDA and SQIVND (reference sequence). Trimming removed 3 bases from V and 5 bases from J, with 10 bases in between. The chain's CDR3 is CASSIQGYYGYTF. The CDR3 bases are TGTGCCAGTAGTATCCAGGGATATTATGGCTACACCTTC.

J is TRBJ2-3 and V is TRBV2, with 7 bases identical to TRBD1. The length of the CDR3 is 15 residues. Trimming took 3 bases from V and 0 from J; bases not matched to a gene: 3. Looked up from germline, CDR1 is SNHLY and CDR2 is FYNNEI. CDR3 in amino acids: CASSEDRWSTDTQYF. CDR3 nucleotides: TGTGCCAGCAGTGAGGACAGGTGGAGCACAGATACGCAGTATTTT.

The chain is built from TRBV19 and TRBJ2-5; D remains unclear. The V and J ends lost 2 bases and 2 bases respectively, with 3 bases between them. CDR3 size: 12 residues. Looked up from germline, CDR1 is LNHDA and CDR2 is SQIVND (reference sequence). The DNA of the CDR3 is TGTGCCAGTAGTATACGTCAAGAGACCCAGTACTTC. The encoded protein is CASSIRQETQYF.

This clone was found a few times. The J gene is TRBJ1-6, the V gene TRBV6-5, with TRBD1 identical over 8 bases. J was trimmed by 10 bases and V by 6 bases; bases with no gene match: 5. The CDR3 length is 13 residues. Germline CDR1 reads MNHEY; CDR2 reads SVGAGI. CDR3 bases: TGTGCCAGCAGGCCCAGGGGGCAGTCACCCCTCCACTTT. Translating it yields CASRPRGQSPLHF.

V gene TRBV5-4 combines with J gene TRBJ1-2; 11 bases agree with TRBD1. The length of the CDR3 is 15 residues. V trimming: 3 bases; J trimming: 5 bases; junction bases outside the gene matches: 6. Per germline, CDR1 SGHNT and CDR2 YYREEE (reference sequence). Written as DNA, the CDR3 is TGTGCCAGCAGCTACGGACAGGGGGCTAGGTATGGCTACACCTTC. Translated, it gives CASSYGQGARYGYTF.

J is TRBJ2-7 and V is TRBV11-3; 12 bases line up with TRBD2. CDR3 size: 16 residues. The germline CDR1 and CDR2 sequences are SGHNT and YENEEA. The ends lost 4 bases at V and 2 bases at J; junction bases unmatched: 6. Written as DNA, the CDR3 is TGTGCCAGCAGCTCAACGACTAGCGGGGGCACCTACGAGCAGTACTTC. As protein: CASSSTTSGGTYEQYF.